This T cell receptor (beta chain) appears in the sequencing data of a study of OX40 agonist ivuxolimab in advanced cancers. The CDR3 covers 14 residues. The germline CDR1 and CDR2 sequences are SGHAT and FQNNGV. Trimming removed 3 bases from V and 2 bases from J; junction bases left unmatched: 2. Here immunoSEQ multiplex PCR was the method, and the copy in TCRdb shows in-frame clones only, minus some. The sample has 71,000 or so clones, about 93% seen once. The material sequenced was CD4+ or CD8+ T cells sorted from blood, taken in a trial of the OX40 agonist ivuxolimab. This clonotype was obtained from an adult with an advanced solid tumor such as melanoma, head and neck, liver or kidney cancer. V gene TRBV11-2 combines with J gene TRBJ2-7; TRBD1 aligns across 9 bases. The CDR3 sequence is CASSLGQGTYEQYF. CDR3 sequence (DNA): TGTGCCAGCAGCTTGGGACAGGGAACCTACGAGCAGTACTTC.